This TCR beta chain was found in a study of CD8+ T cells in alopecia areata (dated 2018 in TCRdb). The study in broad terms: The treated patients took part in an open-label pilot trial in which moderate-to-severe alopecia areata was treated with oral tofacitinib at 5 to 10 mg twice daily. Tofacitinib was given for 6 to 18 months, followed by 6 months of follow-up off drug to assess delayed response and recurrence. High-throughput TCRbeta sequencing was used to examine T cell clonal expansion in alopecia areata in both the C3H/HeJ mouse model and human patients. On the human side, TCRbeta sequencing was run on scalp tissue and on sorted CD4+ and CD8+ peripheral blood T cells from healthy controls and from alopecia areata patients with either patchy or totalis/universalis disease. Biopsies were taken from tofacitinib-treated patients at baseline and at 4 and 24 weeks of treatment, and a later scalp biopsy was taken in several of the tofacitinib-treated patients. Clonality in the scalp was compared among normal scalp (n=4), patchy alopecia areata scalp (n=8), and alopecia totalis/universalis scalp (n=8). RNA came from the PAXgene miRNA kit for fixed scalp, the miRNeasy kit for PBMCs, and the RNeasy kit for mouse skin. TCRbeta CDR3 regions were amplified by immunoSEQ multiplex PCR with 35 Vbeta forward and 13 Jbeta reverse primers. What the research found in general, with its limitations: Shared TCR sequences between patients were less evident than in mice, which may be partly attributable to HLA diversity in the patient population. Lesional scalp, especially in alopecia totalis/universalis, showed higher clonality and more expanded CD8+ clones than normal scalp, suggesting antigenic drive. Resident alphabeta T cells in normal human skin are also sequenced, complicating scalp TCR repertoire analysis, unlike mouse skin dominated by gammadelta T cells.

Explained via the paper, the time point label denotes: baseline before oral tofacitinib. Peripheral blood and lesional scalp punch biopsies were obtained from patients with alopecia areata. PBMCs were separated by density centrifugation and stained for CD3, CD4 and CD8, after which CD4+ and CD8+ T cells were sorted on a FACSAria. After removal of 3 bases from V and 1 base from J, the junction retains 1 base not matched to a gene. The germline V gene supplies CDR1 LGHNA and CDR2 YNFKEQ. The CDR3 runs 17 residues from the cysteine to the phenylalanine. The sequence is cut down to CDR3 DNA, 51 bases in frame from base 1. On this clone: Its antigen has not been determined. One base away there is no much larger clone; base qualities are not given.

Libraries were built with the immunoSEQ multiplex PCR assay. RNA was extracted from all samples and reverse transcribed into cDNA, which served as template for TCR sequencing. SuperScript III was used for first-strand cDNA synthesis, primed with a 2:1 mix of oligo-dT and random hexamers. Amplification bias was assessed with a synthetic immune receptor repertoire, and residual bias was removed computationally. The authors' pipeline ran thus. Raw reads were preprocessed to remove errors, and CDR3 was defined by IMGT conventions from the conserved cysteine to phenylalanine. Clonality was computed by normalizing Shannon entropy by log2 of the number of productive unique TCRs and subtracting the result from 1. Whether each scalp clone was CD4 or CD8 was inferred by checking scalp TCRbeta sequences against the CD4 and CD8 repertoires from sorted blood. Here the immuneACCESS table is served through TCRdb, limited to in-frame sequences with V and J called. Missing clones are a known gap in these copies; in checked studies unresolved V genes cover under half, and the rest lacks a known reason. That table furnishes V, J and clone size, whereas the DNA furnished D and trimming. In all, the sample holds about 140,000 clones, and roughly 46% of those were seen once. Of the sample, less than 1% falls within the top ten clones.

The sequencing here drew on CD4+ T cells sorted from blood, taken at week 0. The sequence joins TRBV4-2 to TRBJ2-1, with TRBD2 matching 15 junction bases. The source of this sequence is a human donor with alopecia areata. The bases are TGTGCCAGCAGCCAGGGGACTAGCGGGAGGTCCTACAATGAGCAGTTCTTC. The resulting protein is CASSQGTSGRSYNEQFF.